These T cell receptor beta chains were read from a single sample in a study of shared clonotypes between healthy human individuals. Profiled with immunoSEQ multiplex PCR; TCRdb holds only in-frame clones, not every one. The sample carries some 500,000 clones, about 96% recorded once. The sequenced sample consisted of naive CD4+ T cells sorted from blood. Receptors originate from a woman in her thirties in good health. The CDR3 runs from the conserved cysteine through the conserved F or W. D genes are given only for firm matches. Rows give clone size only sometimes, using once, few, many, or a class for an expanded clone.

d_gene: .; j_gene: TRBJ2-5; v_gene: TRBV13; abundance: .; CDR3nt: TGTGCCAGCAGCTTGAGCGGGCTCAAAGAGACCCAGTACTTC; CDR3aa: CASSLSGLKETQYF
d_gene: .; j_gene: TRBJ2-7; v_gene: TRBV11-2; abundance: .; CDR3nt: TGTGCCAGCAGCCCGGAGAAGTGGGTCGTCTACGAGCAGTACTTC; CDR3aa: CASSPEKWVVYEQYF
d_gene: .; j_gene: TRBJ1-5; v_gene: TRBV29-1; abundance: .; CDR3nt: TGCAGCGTCGCACGGGACAGCAATCAGCCCCAGCATTTT; CDR3aa: CSVARDSNQPQHF
d_gene: TRBD1; j_gene: TRBJ1-1; v_gene: TRBV5-1; abundance: .; CDR3nt: TGCGCCAGCAGCAAGGACAGGGTAGTCACTGAAGCTTTCTTT; CDR3aa: CASSKDRVVTEAFF
d_gene: TRBD2; j_gene: TRBJ2-2; v_gene: TRBV5-1; abundance: .; CDR3nt: TGCGCCAGCAGCGTAGTTAGCGGGACCGGGGGAGTGTTTTTT; CDR3aa: CASSVVSGTGGVFF
d_gene: TRBD1; j_gene: TRBJ2-7; v_gene: TRBV7-2; abundance: .; CDR3nt: TGTGCCAGCGGGCACACAGGGGCTCTAGCCTACGAGCAGTACTTC; CDR3aa: CASGHTGALAYEQYF
d_gene: TRBD2; j_gene: TRBJ2-5; v_gene: TRBV28; abundance: .; CDR3nt: TGTGCCAGCAGTCCGGGACTAGCGGTACTCCAAGAGACCCAGTACTTC; CDR3aa: CASSPGLAVLQETQYF
d_gene: .; j_gene: TRBJ2-3; v_gene: TRBV7-9; abundance: once; CDR3nt: TGTGCCAGCAGCTCGGGGGAGACTAGCACAGATACGCAGTATTTT; CDR3aa: CASSSGETSTDTQYF
d_gene: .; j_gene: TRBJ1-2; v_gene: TRBV5-1; abundance: .; CDR3nt: TGCGCCAGCAGCCCGGGGGGGACGTGGTCTAACTATGGCTACACCTTC; CDR3aa: CASSPGGTWSNYGYTF
d_gene: .; j_gene: TRBJ2-7; v_gene: TRBV10-1; abundance: .; CDR3nt: TGCGCCAGCAGTGATTTCGGGCGGGATAACTCCTACGAGCAGTACTTC; CDR3aa: CASSDFGRDNSYEQYF
d_gene: TRBD2; j_gene: TRBJ2-7; v_gene: TRBV27; abundance: .; CDR3nt: TGTGCCAGCAGCCCCGGTGGGCTAGCGGGAGGAGGCGAGCAGTACTTC; CDR3aa: CASSPGGLAGGGEQYF
d_gene: .; j_gene: TRBJ2-5; v_gene: TRBV18; abundance: .; CDR3nt: TGTGCCAGCTCACCACGTCGAGGAGGTGTTGCGTGGACCCAGTACTTC; CDR3aa: CASSPRRGGVAWTQYF
d_gene: TRBD2; j_gene: TRBJ2-7; v_gene: TRBV14; abundance: .; CDR3nt: TGTGCCAGCAGCGCGCGGACTAGCGGCCCCTACGAGCAGTACTTC; CDR3aa: CASSARTSGPYEQYF
d_gene: TRBD2; j_gene: TRBJ2-5; v_gene: TRBV9; abundance: once; CDR3nt: TGTGCCAGCAGCCCTGGGACTAGCGGGAGGGCCCGCCAAGAGACCCAGTACTTC; CDR3aa: CASSPGTSGRARQETQYF
d_gene: TRBD2; j_gene: TRBJ2-1; v_gene: TRBV28; abundance: .; CDR3nt: TGTGCCAGCAGCCCGGGACTAGCGGGAACTGAACATGAGCAGTTCTTC; CDR3aa: CASSPGLAGTEHEQFF
d_gene: TRBD1; j_gene: TRBJ1-2; v_gene: TRBV6-1; abundance: .; CDR3nt: TGTGCCAGCAGTCGGCAGGGGGTGGAAAACTATGGCTACACCTTC; CDR3aa: CASSRQGVENYGYTF
d_gene: TRBD1; j_gene: TRBJ1-5; v_gene: TRBV5-8; abundance: .; CDR3nt: TGTGCCAGCAGCTTAATTTACGGGACAGGGGGTTCTCAGCCCCAGCATTTT; CDR3aa: CASSLIYGTGGSQPQHF
d_gene: .; j_gene: TRBJ1-5; v_gene: TRBV28; abundance: .; CDR3nt: TGTGCCAGCAGCAAGGTAGGGGGTCCCGGGCCCCAGCATTTT; CDR3aa: CASSKVGGPGPQHF
d_gene: .; j_gene: TRBJ2-3; v_gene: TRBV5-8; abundance: .; CDR3nt: TGTGCCAGCAGCTTGGCCGGACAATCGGTCGGCACAGATACGCAGTATTTT; CDR3aa: CASSLAGQSVGTDTQYF
d_gene: .; j_gene: TRBJ2-7; v_gene: TRBV11-2; abundance: .; CDR3nt: TGTGCCAGCAGCTTAGATCGGACAAGATCCTACGAGCAGTACTTC; CDR3aa: CASSLDRTRSYEQYF
d_gene: TRBD1; j_gene: TRBJ1-2; v_gene: TRBV28; abundance: .; CDR3nt: TGTGCCAGCAGCTTGAGGGGGCGGTATGGCTACACCTTC; CDR3aa: CASSLRGRYGYTF
d_gene: TRBD1; j_gene: TRBJ2-7; v_gene: TRBV6-5; abundance: .; CDR3nt: TGTGCCAGCGGGTCAGGGGGCGAGCAGTACTTC; CDR3aa: CASGSGGEQYF
d_gene: .; j_gene: TRBJ2-7; v_gene: TRBV29-1; abundance: .; CDR3nt: TGCAGCGTTGAGGACTCTGGCGGCTCCTACGAGCAGTACTTC; CDR3aa: CSVEDSGGSYEQYF
d_gene: .; j_gene: TRBJ2-7; v_gene: TRBV5-1; abundance: once; CDR3nt: TGCGCCAGCACCCCGACAGAGGGTCTCGACTACGAGCAGTACTTC; CDR3aa: CASTPTEGLDYEQYF
d_gene: .; j_gene: TRBJ1-2; v_gene: TRBV28; abundance: .; CDR3nt: TGTGCCAGCAGTTTCCCGCCTCGACAGGAGCGGGTCTATGGCTACACCTTC; CDR3aa: CASSFPPRQERVYGYTF
d_gene: TRBD2; j_gene: TRBJ2-7; v_gene: TRBV9; abundance: .; CDR3nt: TGTGCCAGCAGCGGTATGCGGGAGGGTGAGCAGTACTTC; CDR3aa: CASSGMREGEQYF
d_gene: .; j_gene: TRBJ1-2; v_gene: TRBV28; abundance: .; CDR3nt: TGTGCCAGCAGTTTTTGGGGACAAACTAACTATGGCTACACCTTC; CDR3aa: CASSFWGQTNYGYTF
d_gene: .; j_gene: TRBJ1-2; v_gene: TRBV5-4; abundance: once; CDR3nt: TGTGCCAGCAGCTTGGGAGCTGTAGGGCAGGGAGGTGGCTACACCTTC; CDR3aa: CASSLGAVGQGGGYTF
d_gene: TRBD1; j_gene: TRBJ1-2; v_gene: TRBV4-1; abundance: .; CDR3nt: TGCGCCAGCAGCCCAAGGGGGACAGGGGTGAGGAACTATGGCTACACCTTC; CDR3aa: CASSPRGTGVRNYGYTF
d_gene: TRBD1; j_gene: TRBJ1-5; v_gene: TRBV27; abundance: once; CDR3nt: TGTGCCAGCAGTTCGACGGGACAGGTCAGCAATCAGCCCCAGCATTTT; CDR3aa: CASSSTGQVSNQPQHF
d_gene: .; j_gene: TRBJ1-1; v_gene: TRBV5-1; abundance: few; CDR3nt: TGCGCCAGCAGCTTGAACACTGAAGCTTTCTTT; CDR3aa: CASSLNTEAFF
d_gene: .; j_gene: TRBJ1-2; v_gene: TRBV6-4; abundance: .; CDR3nt: TGTGCCAGCAGTGTCCAGCCGGACTCTGGTCTTCTCACCTTC; CDR3aa: CASSVQPDSGLLTF
d_gene: TRBD1; j_gene: TRBJ2-2; v_gene: TRBV7-9; abundance: .; CDR3nt: TGTGCCAGCAGCCCACGCCAGGGGGCTACCGGGGAGCTGTTTTTT; CDR3aa: CASSPRQGATGELFF
d_gene: TRBD2; j_gene: TRBJ2-7; v_gene: TRBV10-2; abundance: once; CDR3nt: TGCGCCAGCAGTGGTACGGGACTAGCGGGAACCTTCAGGTACGAGCAGTACTTC; CDR3aa: CASSGTGLAGTFRYEQYF
d_gene: .; j_gene: TRBJ2-7; v_gene: TRBV10-1; abundance: .; CDR3nt: TGCGCCGCCCAGGGGAGAGGCCACGAGCAGTACTTC; CDR3aa: CAAQGRGHEQYF
d_gene: TRBD1; j_gene: TRBJ1-3; v_gene: TRBV28; abundance: .; CDR3nt: TGTGCCAGCAGTCCTCCGACAGGGCGAAACACCATATATTTT; CDR3aa: CASSPPTGRNTIYF
d_gene: .; j_gene: TRBJ2-7; v_gene: TRBV28; abundance: .; CDR3nt: TGTGCCAGCAGTTTAAGGAGGCGAGATCAGCAGTACTTC; CDR3aa: CASSLRRRDQQYF
d_gene: .; j_gene: TRBJ2-2; v_gene: TRBV30; abundance: .; CDR3nt: TGTGCCTGGAGCAACCCTCCGGGACGGGCGAACACCGGGGAGCTGTTTTTT; CDR3aa: CAWSNPPGRANTGELFF
d_gene: .; j_gene: TRBJ1-5; v_gene: TRBV2; abundance: few; CDR3nt: TGTGCCAGCAGTGCCGGGGCGCAGAATCAGCCCCAGCATTTT; CDR3aa: CASSAGAQNQPQHF
d_gene: TRBD2; j_gene: TRBJ2-7; v_gene: TRBV5-1; abundance: .; CDR3nt: TGCGCCAGCAGCTTCGGGACTAGCGGGAGAACCTACGAGCAGTACTTC; CDR3aa: CASSFGTSGRTYEQYF
d_gene: TRBD1; j_gene: TRBJ2-1; v_gene: TRBV23-1; abundance: .; CDR3nt: TGCGCCAGCAGTCAATCTCAGGACAGGGGCAATGAGCAGTTCTTC; CDR3aa: CASSQSQDRGNEQFF
d_gene: .; j_gene: TRBJ2-2; v_gene: TRBV11-2; abundance: .; CDR3nt: TGTGCCAGCAGCTCTTGGTGGAACACCGGGGAGCTGTTTTTT; CDR3aa: CASSSWWNTGELFF
d_gene: .; j_gene: TRBJ2-1; v_gene: TRBV2; abundance: .; CDR3nt: TGTGCCAGCAGTTACAGGGTTTTGGGTTACAATGAGCAGTTCTTC; CDR3aa: CASSYRVLGYNEQFF
d_gene: .; j_gene: TRBJ1-2; v_gene: TRBV27; abundance: .; CDR3nt: TGTGCCAGCAGTTTCAACACCTTC; CDR3aa: CASSFNTF
d_gene: .; j_gene: TRBJ2-1; v_gene: TRBV5-5; abundance: .; CDR3nt: TGTGCCAGCAGCTTGGTACTACTCCTTAACAATGAGCAGTTCTTC; CDR3aa: CASSLVLLLNNEQFF
d_gene: TRBD1; j_gene: TRBJ1-5; v_gene: TRBV2; abundance: .; CDR3nt: TGTGCCAGCGATGGACAGGGGAATAATCAGCCCCAGCATTTT; CDR3aa: CASDGQGNNQPQHF
d_gene: .; j_gene: TRBJ2-5; v_gene: TRBV7-9; abundance: .; CDR3nt: TGTGCCAGCAGCTCAAAATGGGAGGGGGTGTCGATGGAGACCCAGTACTTC; CDR3aa: CASSSKWEGVSMETQYF
d_gene: TRBD2; j_gene: TRBJ2-1; v_gene: TRBV7-2; abundance: .; CDR3nt: TGTGCCAGCAGCTTAGACCCTAGCGGGCAACACAATGAGCAGTTCTTC; CDR3aa: CASSLDPSGQHNEQFF
d_gene: .; j_gene: TRBJ1-1; v_gene: TRBV19; abundance: .; CDR3nt: TGTGCCAGTACCATAGGGCCGAACACTGAAGCTTTCTTT; CDR3aa: CASTIGPNTEAFF
d_gene: TRBD1; j_gene: TRBJ2-7; v_gene: TRBV18; abundance: .; CDR3nt: TGTGCCAGCTCACCCCGTAGCGACAGGGCTTACGAGCAGTACTTC; CDR3aa: CASSPRSDRAYEQYF
d_gene: TRBD1; j_gene: TRBJ2-2; v_gene: TRBV15; abundance: once; CDR3nt: TGTGCCACCAGACAGGGGGCGAACACCGGGGAGCTGTTTTTT; CDR3aa: CATRQGANTGELFF
d_gene: TRBD1; j_gene: TRBJ1-1; v_gene: TRBV18; abundance: .; CDR3nt: TGTGCCAGCTCACTTGGGACAGGGGGCAATTCCCAAGCTTTCTTT; CDR3aa: CASSLGTGGNSQAFF
d_gene: .; j_gene: TRBJ1-4; v_gene: TRBV7-9; abundance: .; CDR3nt: TGTGCCAGCAGCCGAACCGGGAGCGGTAATGAAAAACTGTTTTTT; CDR3aa: CASSRTGSGNEKLFF
d_gene: TRBD1; j_gene: TRBJ2-7; v_gene: TRBV6-5; abundance: .; CDR3nt: TGTGCCAGCAGAGGGGACAGGTCCCCTTCCGAGCAGTACTTC; CDR3aa: CASRGDRSPSEQYF
d_gene: TRBD2; j_gene: TRBJ2-7; v_gene: TRBV18; abundance: .; CDR3nt: TGTGCCAGCTCACCAGGGGGGAGGGCCGTCTACGAGCAGTACTTC; CDR3aa: CASSPGGRAVYEQYF
d_gene: TRBD2; j_gene: TRBJ2-5; v_gene: TRBV10-2; abundance: .; CDR3nt: TGCGCCAGCAGTCGGACTAGCGGGAGTCAAGAGACCCAGTACTTC; CDR3aa: CASSRTSGSQETQYF
d_gene: .; j_gene: TRBJ1-3; v_gene: TRBV7-2; abundance: once; CDR3nt: TGTGCCAGCAGCCCATACTCTAGAAGTGGAAACACCATATATTTT; CDR3aa: CASSPYSRSGNTIYF